This T cell receptor beta chain was recovered during a study of T cell responses to AZD1222 COVID-19 vaccine. Some clones are missing from TCRdb's copy, which holds only in-frame ones; the method was immunoSEQ multiplex PCR. The repertoire holds about 100,000 clones, with 86% as singletons. This CDR3 has 15 amino acids. Germline CDR1 and CDR2: MGHDK and SYGVNS. V dropped 3 bases and J dropped 2 bases, with 13 bases sitting between them. J is TRBJ1-2 and V is TRBV25-1, with D perhaps matching TRBD1 (5 bases). The sequence derives from an adult in good health. Sequences were derived from peripheral blood, sampled on day 0 of AZD1222 vaccination. The CDR3 DNA follows: TGTGCCAGCAGTGACCTCGGGCAGGGAAACTATGGCTACACCTTC. Translating gives CASSDLGQGNYGYTF.